This TCR beta chain was identified during a study of T-cell reconstitution after alpha-beta-depleted transplantation in children. This clonotype was seen a single time. The V segment lost 6 bases and the J segment 5 bases; nucleotides outside the gene matches: 10. Germline CDR1 is DFQATT and CDR2 is SNEGSKA (reference sequence). The CDR3 is 14 amino acids. A TCRbeta library incorporating unique molecular identifiers was prepared. TCRdb used MiXCR to reprocess the PCR reads, holding one entry per CDR3 protein. This table holds about 230,000 distinct CDR3 sequences, around 9.7% found once. The starting material was PBMCs from the stem cell graft donor, obtained from the stem cell graft. The receptor comes from a human donor who donated a stem cell graft to a child with SCID. The rearrangement uses TRBV20-1 and TRBJ2-1; TRBD1 matches at 7 bases. As DNA, the CDR3 is TGCAGTGCCCTAGAGGTGACAGGGAACAATGAGCAGTTCTTC. This translates into CSALEVTGNNEQFF.